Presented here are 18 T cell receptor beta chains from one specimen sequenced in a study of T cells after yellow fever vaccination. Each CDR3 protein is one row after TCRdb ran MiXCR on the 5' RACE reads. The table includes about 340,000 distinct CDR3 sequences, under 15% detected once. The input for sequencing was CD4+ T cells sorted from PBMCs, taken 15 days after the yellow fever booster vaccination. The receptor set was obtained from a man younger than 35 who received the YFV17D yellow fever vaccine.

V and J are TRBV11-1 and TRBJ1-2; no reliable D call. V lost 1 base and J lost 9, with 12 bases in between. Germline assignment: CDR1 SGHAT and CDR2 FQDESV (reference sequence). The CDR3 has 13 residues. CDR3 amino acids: CASSLVPSNRYTF. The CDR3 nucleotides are TGTGCCAGCAGCTTAGTCCCCTCTAATCGCTACACCTTC.

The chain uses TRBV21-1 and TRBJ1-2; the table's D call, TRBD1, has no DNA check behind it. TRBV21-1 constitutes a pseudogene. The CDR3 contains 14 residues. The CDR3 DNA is TGTGCCAGCAGCAAACGAAGGGACAGCGAGGGCTACACCTTC. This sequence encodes CASSKRRDSEGYTF.

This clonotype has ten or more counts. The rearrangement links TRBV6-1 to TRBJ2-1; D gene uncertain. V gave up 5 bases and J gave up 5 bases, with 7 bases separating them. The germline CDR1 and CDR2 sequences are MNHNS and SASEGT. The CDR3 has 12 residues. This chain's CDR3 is CASSPRNNEQFF. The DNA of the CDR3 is TGTGCCAGCAGTCCGAGGAACAATGAGCAGTTCTTC.

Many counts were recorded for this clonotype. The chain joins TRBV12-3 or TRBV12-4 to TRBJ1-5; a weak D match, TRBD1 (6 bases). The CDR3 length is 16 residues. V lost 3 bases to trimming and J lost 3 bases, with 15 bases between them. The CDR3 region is CASSFGGGQFNQPQHF. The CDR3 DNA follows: TGTGCCAGCAGTTTCGGTGGTGGACAGTTCAATCAGCCCCAGCATTTT.

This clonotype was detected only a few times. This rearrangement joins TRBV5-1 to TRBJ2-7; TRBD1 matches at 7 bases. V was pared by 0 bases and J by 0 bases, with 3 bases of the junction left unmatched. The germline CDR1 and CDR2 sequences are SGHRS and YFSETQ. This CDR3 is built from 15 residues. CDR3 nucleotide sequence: TGCGCCAGCAGCTTGGGGTGGGACAGCTCCTACGAGCAGTACTTC. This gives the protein CASSLGWDSSYEQYF.

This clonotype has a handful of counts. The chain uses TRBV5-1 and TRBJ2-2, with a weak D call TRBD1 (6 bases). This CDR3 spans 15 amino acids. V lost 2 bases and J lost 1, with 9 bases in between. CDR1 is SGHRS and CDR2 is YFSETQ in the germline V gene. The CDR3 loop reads CASSFGTRNTGELFF. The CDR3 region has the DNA TGCGCCAGCAGCTTCGGGACAAGGAACACCGGGGAGCTGTTTTTT. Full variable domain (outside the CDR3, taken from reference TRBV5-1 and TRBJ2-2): KAGVTQTPRYLIKTRGQQVTLSCSPISGHRSVSWYQQTPGQGLQFLFEYFSETQRNKGNFPGRFSGRQFSNSRSEMNVSTLELGDSALYLCASSFGTRNTGELFFGEGSRLTVL.

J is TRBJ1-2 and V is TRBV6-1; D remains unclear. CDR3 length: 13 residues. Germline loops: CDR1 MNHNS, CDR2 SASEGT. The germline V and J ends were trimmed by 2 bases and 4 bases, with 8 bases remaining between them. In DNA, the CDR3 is TGTGCCAGCAGTGAACTCCCGCTCTATGGCTACACCTTC. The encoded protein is CASSELPLYGYTF.

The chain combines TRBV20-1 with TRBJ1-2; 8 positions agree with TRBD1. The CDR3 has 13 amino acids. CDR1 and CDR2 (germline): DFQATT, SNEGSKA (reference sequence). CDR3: CSSGTGVLRGYTF. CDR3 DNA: TGCAGCTCCGGGACAGGTGTATTAAGAGGCTACACCTTC.

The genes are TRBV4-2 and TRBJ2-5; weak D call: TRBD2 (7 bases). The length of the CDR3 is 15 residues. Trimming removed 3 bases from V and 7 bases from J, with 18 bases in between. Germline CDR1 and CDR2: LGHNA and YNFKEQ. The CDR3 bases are TGTGCCAGCAGCCAGGACCTCGCGGGGGCGGGGACCCAGTACTTC. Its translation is CASSQDLAGAGTQYF.

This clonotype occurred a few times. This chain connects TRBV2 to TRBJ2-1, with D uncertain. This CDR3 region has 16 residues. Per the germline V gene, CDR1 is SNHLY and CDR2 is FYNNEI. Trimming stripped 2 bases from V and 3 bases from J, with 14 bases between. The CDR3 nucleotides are TGTGCCAGCAGTGAACTTTGGCGATCCAACTACAATGAGCAGTTCTTC. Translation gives CASSELWRSNYNEQFF.

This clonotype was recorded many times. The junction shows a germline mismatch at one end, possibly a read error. As DNA, the CDR3 is TGTGCCAGCAGTTTAGTAGGTTACAATGAGCAGTTCTTC. Its translation: CASSLVGYNEQFF. The chain employs TRBV5-1 and TRBJ2-1; D is unclear. The CDR3 length is 13 residues. CDR1 SGHRS and CDR2 YFSETQ come from the germline V gene. The complete variable domain, with remaining parts taken from reference TRBV5-1 and TRBJ2-1, reads KAGVTQTPRYLIKTRGQQVTLSCSPISGHRSVSWYQQTPGQGLQFLFEYFSETQRNKGNFPGRFSGRQFSNSRSEMNVSTLELGDSALYLCASSLVGYNEQFFGPGTRLTVL.

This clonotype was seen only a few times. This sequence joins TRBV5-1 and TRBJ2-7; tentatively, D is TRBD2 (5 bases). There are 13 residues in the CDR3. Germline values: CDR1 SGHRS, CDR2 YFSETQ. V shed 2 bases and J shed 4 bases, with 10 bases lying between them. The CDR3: CASSFSEGYEQYV. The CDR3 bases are TGCGCCAGCAGCTTTAGTGAGGGTTACGAGCAGTACGTC.

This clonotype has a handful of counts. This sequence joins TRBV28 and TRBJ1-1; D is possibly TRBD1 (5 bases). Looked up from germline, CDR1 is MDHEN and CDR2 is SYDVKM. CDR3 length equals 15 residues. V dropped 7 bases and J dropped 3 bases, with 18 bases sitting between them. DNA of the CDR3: TGTGCCAGCACTGGGACGGTTGGTGGGGACACTGAAGCTTTCTTT. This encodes CASTGTVGGDTEAFF.

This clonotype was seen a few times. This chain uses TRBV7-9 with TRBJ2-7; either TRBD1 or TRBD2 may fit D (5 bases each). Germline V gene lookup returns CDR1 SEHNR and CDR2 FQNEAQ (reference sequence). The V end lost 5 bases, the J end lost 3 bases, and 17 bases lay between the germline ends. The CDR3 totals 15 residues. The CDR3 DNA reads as TGTGCCAGCAGCCCCGTTGGGAGCAGGGACTACGAGCAGTACTTC. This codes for CASSPVGSRDYEQYF.

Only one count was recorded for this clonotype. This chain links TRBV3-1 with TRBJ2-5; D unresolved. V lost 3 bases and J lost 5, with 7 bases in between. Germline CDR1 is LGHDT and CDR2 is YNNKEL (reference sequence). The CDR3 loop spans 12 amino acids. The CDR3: CASSHTRETQYF. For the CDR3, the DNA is TGTGCCAGCAGCCATACCAGGGAGACCCAGTACTTC.

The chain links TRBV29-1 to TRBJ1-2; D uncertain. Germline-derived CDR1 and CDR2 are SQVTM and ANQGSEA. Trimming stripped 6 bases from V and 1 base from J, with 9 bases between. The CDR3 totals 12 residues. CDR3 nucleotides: TGCAGCGTCAGAGAGGGTAACTATGGCTACACCTTC. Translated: CSVREGNYGYTF.

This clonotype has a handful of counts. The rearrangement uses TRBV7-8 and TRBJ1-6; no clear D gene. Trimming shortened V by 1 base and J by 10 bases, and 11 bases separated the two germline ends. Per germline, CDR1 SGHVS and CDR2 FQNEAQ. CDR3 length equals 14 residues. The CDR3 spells CASSLVGSESPLHF. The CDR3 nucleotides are TGTGCCAGCAGCTTAGTGGGTTCGGAATCACCCCTCCACTTT. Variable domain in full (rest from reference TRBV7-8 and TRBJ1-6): GAGVSQSPRYKVAKRGQDVALRCDPISGHVSLFWYQQALGQGPEFLTYFQNEAQLDKSGLPSDRFFAERPEGSVSTLKIQRTQQEDSAVYLCASSLVGSESPLHFGNGTRLTVT.

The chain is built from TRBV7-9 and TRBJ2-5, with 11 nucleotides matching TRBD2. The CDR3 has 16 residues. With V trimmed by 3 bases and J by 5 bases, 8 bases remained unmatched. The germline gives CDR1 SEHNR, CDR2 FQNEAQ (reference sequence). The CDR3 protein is CASSFLGLAGAETQYF. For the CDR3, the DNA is TGTGCCAGCAGCTTCCTAGGACTAGCGGGCGCTGAGACCCAGTACTTC.